The present entry profiles one T cell receptor beta chain with its context. The antigen is undetermined. These data come from a study of CD8 T cells in Susac syndrome. About the research overall: Intravenous immunoglobulin alone or corticosteroids were being given to patients with Susac syndrome at blood draw, unless they were therapy-naive.

The germline V gene encodes CDR1 DFQATT and CDR2 SNEGSKA (reference sequence). The J segment lost 4 bases and the V segment lost 8 bases, leaving 6 bases of the junction unmatched. This CDR3 region has 13 residues. With random hexamers, reverse transcription was performed on about 0.5 to 1 ug of RNA. TCRdb used MiXCR to reprocess the immunoSEQ multiplex PCR reads, holding one entry per CDR3 protein. The repertoire has more than 65,000 distinct CDR3 sequences, approximately 95% of them found once; the top ten carry more than 0.45%. TCR beta was sequenced from blood CD8+ and CD4+ T cells. Study findings and constraints: The total CD8+ repertoires contained about 15 Susac-specific public clones, and the CD8+ TEMRA repertoires contained about 5. Susac syndrome CD8+ repertoires were clonally expanded, most strongly in CD8+ TEMRA cells.

The clonotype comes from a human donor with Susac syndrome. Source material: CD8+ T cells from PBMCs. V usage is TRBV20-1 and J usage is TRBJ2-1; 9 positions match TRBD2. The CDR3 reads CSSERGDYNEQFF. CDR3 coding DNA: TGCAGTAGCGAGCGGGGGGATTACAATGAGCAGTTCTTC.